The clone carrying this T cell receptor (beta chain) was seen a handful of times. Its antigen is not identified. This CDR3 comprises 16 residues. Trimming stripped 0 bases from V and 4 bases from J, with 16 bases between. CDR1 and CDR2 (germline): SQVTM, ANQGSEA. This specimen comes from a study of response to subunit inactivated influenza vaccine. In TCRdb, the RT-PCR reads were re-called with MiXCR into one record per CDR3 protein. The sample carries about 570,000 distinct CDR3 sequences, about 11% recorded once. Whole-study results and caveats: Few additional T cells are recruited per seasonal influenza vaccination, authors suggested.

Separately, the same data were catalogued under a study of T cells expressing NK-cell markers. That paper notes: Beta-chain TCR cDNA was generated via 5'RACE template switching with UMIs. For several experiments, T cell sorting was restricted to the alpha-beta TCR population by means of an anti-gamma-delta TCR antibody. Among CD8+ T cells from about six donors, dominant NKG2C+ clonotypes accounted for 1.0-7.0%.

The specimen was PBMCs from blood, collected on the day of vaccination. The receptor's source is a man aged 50-59 years who received an inactivated influenza vaccine. J is TRBJ2-1 and V is TRBV29-1; D is possibly TRBD2 (6 bases). CDR3 sequence: CSVEDRTRTTYNEQFF. The CDR3 DNA follows: TGCAGCGTTGAAGATCGAACACGGACTACTTACAATGAGCAGTTCTTC.